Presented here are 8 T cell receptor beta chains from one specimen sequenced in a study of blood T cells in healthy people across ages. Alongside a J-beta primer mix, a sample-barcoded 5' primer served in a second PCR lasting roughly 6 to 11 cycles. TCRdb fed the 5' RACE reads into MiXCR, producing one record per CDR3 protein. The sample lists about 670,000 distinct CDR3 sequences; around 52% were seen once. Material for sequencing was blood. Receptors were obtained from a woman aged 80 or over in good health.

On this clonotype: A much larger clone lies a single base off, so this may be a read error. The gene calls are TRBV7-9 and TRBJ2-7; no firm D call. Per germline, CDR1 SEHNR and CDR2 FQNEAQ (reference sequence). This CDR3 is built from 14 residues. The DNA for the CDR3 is TGTGCCTGCAGCTTAGAATCGAGTTCCTACGAGCAGTACTTC. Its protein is CACSLESSSYEQYF.

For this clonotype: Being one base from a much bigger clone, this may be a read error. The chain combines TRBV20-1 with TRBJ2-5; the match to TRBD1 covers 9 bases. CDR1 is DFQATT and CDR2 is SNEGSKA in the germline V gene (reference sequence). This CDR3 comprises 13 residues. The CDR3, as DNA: TGCGGTGCTTCGACAGGGGGCCAAGAGACCCAGTACTTC. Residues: CGASTGGQETQYF.

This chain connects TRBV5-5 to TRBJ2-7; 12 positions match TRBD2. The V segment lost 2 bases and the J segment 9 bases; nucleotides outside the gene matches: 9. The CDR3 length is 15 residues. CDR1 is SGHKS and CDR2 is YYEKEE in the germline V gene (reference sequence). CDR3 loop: CASSFGRTSGTVQYF. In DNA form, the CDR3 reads TGTGCCAGCAGCTTCGGTAGGACTAGCGGGACGGTGCAGTACTTC.

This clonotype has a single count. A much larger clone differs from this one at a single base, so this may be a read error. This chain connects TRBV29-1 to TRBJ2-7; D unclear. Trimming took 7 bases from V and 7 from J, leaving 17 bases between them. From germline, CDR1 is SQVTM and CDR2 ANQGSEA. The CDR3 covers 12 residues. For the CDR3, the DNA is TGCAGCGCCCGCGTCCTGGGGAATGAGCAGTACTTC. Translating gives CSARVLGNEQYF.

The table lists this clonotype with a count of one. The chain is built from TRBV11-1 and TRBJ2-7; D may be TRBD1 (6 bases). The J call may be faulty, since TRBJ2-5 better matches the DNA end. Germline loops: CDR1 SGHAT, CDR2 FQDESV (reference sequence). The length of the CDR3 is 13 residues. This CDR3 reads CASSIQGYETQYF. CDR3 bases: TGTGCCAGCAGCATTCAGGGGTACGAGACCCAGTACTTC.

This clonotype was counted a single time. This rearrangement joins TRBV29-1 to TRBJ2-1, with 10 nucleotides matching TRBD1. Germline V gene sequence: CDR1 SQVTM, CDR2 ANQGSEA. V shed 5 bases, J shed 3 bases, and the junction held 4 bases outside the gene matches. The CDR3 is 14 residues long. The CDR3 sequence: CSVQGQGFYNEQFF. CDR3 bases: TGCAGCGTTCAGGGACAGGGGTTCTACAATGAGCAGTTCTTC.

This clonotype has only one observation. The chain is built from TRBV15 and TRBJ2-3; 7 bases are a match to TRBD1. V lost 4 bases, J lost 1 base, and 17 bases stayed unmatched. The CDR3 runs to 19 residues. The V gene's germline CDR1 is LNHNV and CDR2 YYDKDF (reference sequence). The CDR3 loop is CATSIGGPATVYGTDTQYF. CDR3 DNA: TGTGCCACCAGCATAGGGGGCCCAGCGACAGTATACGGCACAGATACGCAGTATTTT. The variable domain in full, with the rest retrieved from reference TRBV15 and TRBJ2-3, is DAMVIQNPRYQVTQFGKPVTLSCSQTLNHNVMYWYQQKSSQAPKLLFHYYDKDFNNEADTPDNFQSRRPNTSFCFLDIRSPGLGDTAMYLCATSIGGPATVYGTDTQYFGPGTRLTVL.

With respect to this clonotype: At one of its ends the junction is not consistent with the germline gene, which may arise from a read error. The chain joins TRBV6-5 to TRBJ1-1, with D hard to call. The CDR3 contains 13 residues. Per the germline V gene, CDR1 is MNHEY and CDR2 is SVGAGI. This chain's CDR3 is CTSSSYMNTEAFF. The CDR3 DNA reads TGTACCAGCAGCTCATACATGAACACTGAAGCTTTCTTT.